These T cell receptor beta chains were read from a single sample in a study of human CD8 memory T cell subsets. TCRdb re-called the 5' RACE reads and catalogs CDR3 proteins one per entry, DNA excluded. The sample shows fewer than 9,500 distinct CDR3 sequences, and 20% to 25% sits with its ten largest clones. Specimen: CD8+ T cells from PBMCs. These receptors all stem from a human donor in good health. Each CDR3 is given with its conserved first and last residue. The size field is filled for only some rows; it gives once, few, many or a size class.

j_call | clone_size | v_call | cdr3_aa
TRBJ2-1 | - | TRBV7-9 | CASSLEGELGAEQFF
TRBJ2-4 | medium-sized | TRBV27 | CASSPGVGLAKNIQYF
TRBJ2-1 | - | TRBV28 | CASSLGLGSSNEQFF
TRBJ2-2 | - | TRBV4-1 | CASSQDLTGGNTGELFF
TRBJ2-7 | - | TRBV10-3 | CAISEGSGKTYEQYF
TRBJ2-7 | - | TRBV15 | CATSRGRGVTYEQYF
TRBJ1-2 | - | TRBV28 | CASSPLDRETNYGYTF
TRBJ2-3 | - | TRBV20-1 | CSARDILGLAHSTDTQYF
TRBJ1-5 | - | TRBV5-1 | CASSLLPDQPQHF
TRBJ2-1 | - | TRBV7-9 | CASLPGSYNEQFF
TRBJ2-6 | - | TRBV12-3/TRBV12-4 | CASSFSGANVLTF
TRBJ2-7 | - | TRBV20-1 | CSAINRGVSYEQYF
TRBJ2-7 | medium-sized | TRBV4-1 | CASSQAGGSYEQYF
TRBJ2-2 | - | TRBV7-6 | CASSSTPRRTGELFF
TRBJ1-3 | - | TRBV5-1 | CASSFSFSDSFSGNTIYF
TRBJ2-1 | - | TRBV11-3 | CASSLSGTTYNEQFF
TRBJ1-1 | medium-sized | TRBV19 | CASSITPDSGAFF
TRBJ2-5 | medium-sized | TRBV5-1 | CASSLVSAPYPTIQETQYF
TRBJ2-1 | medium-sized | TRBV7-3 | CASSSGTSGNSYNEQFF
TRBJ1-4 | - | TRBV28 | CASSVGQGGWTNEKLFF
TRBJ2-1 | - | TRBV6-1 | CASSRITGGVDDEQFF
TRBJ2-3 | - | TRBV7-2 | CASSLEMERDTQYF
TRBJ2-2 | - | TRBV20-1 | CSARDLYGRADTGELFF
TRBJ2-5 | - | TRBV10-3 | CAISESEDGQETQYF
TRBJ2-1 | - | TRBV7-9 | CASSAGADLRNEQFF
TRBJ2-3 | - | TRBV12-3/TRBV12-4 | CASSDRTGAATDTQYF
TRBJ2-1 | - | TRBV3-1 | CASSQLDSSYNEQFF
TRBJ2-2 | - | TRBV5-5 | CASSSGLAGESTGELFF
TRBJ2-7 | - | TRBV5-1 | CASSLDGGAYEQYF
TRBJ1-2 | - | TRBV15 | CATSRDGAYGYTF
TRBJ2-1 | medium-sized | TRBV30 | CAWSADRARNNEQFF
TRBJ2-7 | - | TRBV18 | CASSPPTGVYEQYF
TRBJ2-3 | - | TRBV15 | CATSKKPETLGDTDTQYF
TRBJ2-3 | - | TRBV6-6 | CASSSGQGLEDTQYF
TRBJ2-1 | - | TRBV6-1 | CASSDPSGRTDEQFF
TRBJ2-1 | - | TRBV27 | CASSLYGEQFF
TRBJ2-7 | - | TRBV20-1 | CSAEQGTSGYEQYF
TRBJ2-1 | - | TRBV6-4 | CASSPGQGFTNEQFF
TRBJ2-1 | - | TRBV3-1 | CASSQPRDGGYNEQFF
TRBJ2-3 | - | TRBV28 | CASSFRLSGDTQYF
TRBJ2-7 | - | TRBV14 | CASSPTAGLYSYEQYF
TRBJ2-5 | - | TRBV7-6 | CASSLGEVETQYF
TRBJ2-1 | - | TRBV7-9 | CASSEVTGLAEQFF
TRBJ2-5 | - | TRBV5-6 | CASSLLLWGAQPNQETQYF
TRBJ2-5 | - | TRBV7-2 | CASSLYPSGIQETQYF